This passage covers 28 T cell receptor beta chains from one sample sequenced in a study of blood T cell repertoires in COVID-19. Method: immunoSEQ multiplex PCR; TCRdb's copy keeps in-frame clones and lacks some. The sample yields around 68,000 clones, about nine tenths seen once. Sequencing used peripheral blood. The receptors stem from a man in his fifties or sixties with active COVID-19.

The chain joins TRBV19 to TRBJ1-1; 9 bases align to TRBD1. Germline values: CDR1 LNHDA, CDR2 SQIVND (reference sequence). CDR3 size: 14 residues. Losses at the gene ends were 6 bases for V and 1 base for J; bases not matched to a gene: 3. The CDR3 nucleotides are TGTGCCAGTAGGGACAGGGGAAAGAACACTGAAGCTTTCTTT. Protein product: CASRDRGKNTEAFF.

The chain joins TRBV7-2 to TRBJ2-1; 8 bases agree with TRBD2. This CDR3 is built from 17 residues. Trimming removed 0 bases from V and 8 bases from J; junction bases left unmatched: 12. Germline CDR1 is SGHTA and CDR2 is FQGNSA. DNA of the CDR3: TGTGCCAGCAGCTTAGCTTATTCAGCGGGAGAGGGTGATGAGCAGTTCTTC. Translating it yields CASSLAYSAGEGDEQFF. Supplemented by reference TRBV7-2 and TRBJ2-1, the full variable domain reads GAGVSQSPSNKVTEKGKDVELRCDPISGHTALYWYRQSLGQGLEFLIYFQGNSAPDKSGLPSDRFSAERTGGSVSTLTIQRTQQEDSAVYLCASSLAYSAGEGDEQFFGPGTRLTVL.

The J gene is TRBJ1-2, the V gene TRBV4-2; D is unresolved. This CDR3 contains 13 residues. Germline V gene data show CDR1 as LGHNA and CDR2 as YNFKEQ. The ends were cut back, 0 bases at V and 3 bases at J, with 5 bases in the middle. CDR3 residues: CASSQDPYYGYTF. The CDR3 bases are TGTGCCAGCAGCCAAGACCCATACTATGGCTACACCTTC.

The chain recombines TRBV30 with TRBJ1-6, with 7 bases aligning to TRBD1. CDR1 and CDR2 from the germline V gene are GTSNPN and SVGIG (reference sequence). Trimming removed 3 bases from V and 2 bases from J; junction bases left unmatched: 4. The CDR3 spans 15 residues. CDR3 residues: CAWRKTGAYNSPLHF. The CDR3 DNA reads TGTGCCTGGAGGAAAACAGGGGCCTATAATTCACCCCTCCACTTT.

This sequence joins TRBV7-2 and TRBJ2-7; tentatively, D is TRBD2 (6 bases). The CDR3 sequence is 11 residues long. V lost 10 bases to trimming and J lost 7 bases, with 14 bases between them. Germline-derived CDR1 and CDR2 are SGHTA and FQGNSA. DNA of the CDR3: TGTGCCACCGGCTCGGCGGGAGAGCAGTACTTC. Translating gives CATGSAGEQYF. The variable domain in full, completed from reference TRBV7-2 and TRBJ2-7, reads GAGVSQSPSNKVTEKGKDVELRCDPISGHTALYWYRQSLGQGLEFLIYFQGNSAPDKSGLPSDRFSAERTGGSVSTLTIQRTQQEDSAVYLCATGSAGEQYFGPGTRLTVT.

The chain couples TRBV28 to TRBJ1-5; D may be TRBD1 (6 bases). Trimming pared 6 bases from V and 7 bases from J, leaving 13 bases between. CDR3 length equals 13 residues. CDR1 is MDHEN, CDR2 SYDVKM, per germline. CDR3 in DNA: TGTGCCAGCAGGCGGGGGGGCCAACAGCCCCAGCATTTT. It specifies CASRRGGQQPQHF.

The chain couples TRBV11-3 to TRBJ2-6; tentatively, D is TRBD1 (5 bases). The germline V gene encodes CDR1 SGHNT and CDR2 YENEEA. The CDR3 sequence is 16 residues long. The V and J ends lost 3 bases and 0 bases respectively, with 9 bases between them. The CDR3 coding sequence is TGTGCCAGCAGCTTTGGACAAACCTCTGGGGCCAACGTCCTGACTTTC. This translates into CASSFGQTSGANVLTF.

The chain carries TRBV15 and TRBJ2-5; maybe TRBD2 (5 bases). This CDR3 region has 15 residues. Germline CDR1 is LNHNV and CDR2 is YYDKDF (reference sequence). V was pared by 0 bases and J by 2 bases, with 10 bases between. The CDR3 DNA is TGTGCCACCAGCAGAGATTCCGGGGAGCAAGAGACCCAGTACTTC. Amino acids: CATSRDSGEQETQYF.

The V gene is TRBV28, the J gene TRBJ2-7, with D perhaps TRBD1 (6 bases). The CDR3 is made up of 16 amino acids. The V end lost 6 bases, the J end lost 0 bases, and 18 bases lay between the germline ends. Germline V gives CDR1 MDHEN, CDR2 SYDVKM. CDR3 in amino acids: CASRRLGQSGSYEQYF. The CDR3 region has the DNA TGTGCCAGCAGACGACTCGGACAGTCCGGCTCCTACGAGCAGTACTTC.

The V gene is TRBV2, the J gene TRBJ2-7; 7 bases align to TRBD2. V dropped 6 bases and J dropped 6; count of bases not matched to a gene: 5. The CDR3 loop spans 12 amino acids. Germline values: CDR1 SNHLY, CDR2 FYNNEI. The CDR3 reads CASSTTGGEQYF. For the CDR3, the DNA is TGTGCCAGCAGCACAACGGGGGGCGAGCAGTACTTC.

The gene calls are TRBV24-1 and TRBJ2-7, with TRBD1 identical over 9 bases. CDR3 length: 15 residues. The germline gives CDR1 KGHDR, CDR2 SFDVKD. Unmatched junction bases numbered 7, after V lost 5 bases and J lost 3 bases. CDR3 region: CATSARTGAVYEQYF. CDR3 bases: TGTGCCACCAGTGCCCGGACAGGGGCTGTCTACGAGCAGTACTTC.

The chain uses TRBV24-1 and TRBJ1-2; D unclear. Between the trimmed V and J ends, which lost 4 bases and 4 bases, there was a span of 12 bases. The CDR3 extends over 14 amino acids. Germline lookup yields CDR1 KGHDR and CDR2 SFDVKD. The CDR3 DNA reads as TGTGCCACCAGTGACACGGGTCCCCCCTATGGCTACACCTTC. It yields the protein CATSDTGPPYGYTF.

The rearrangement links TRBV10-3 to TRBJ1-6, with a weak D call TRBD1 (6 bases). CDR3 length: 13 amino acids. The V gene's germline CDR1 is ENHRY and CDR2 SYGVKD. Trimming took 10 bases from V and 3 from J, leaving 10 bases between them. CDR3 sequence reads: CATRDNYNSPLHF. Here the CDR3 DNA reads TGTGCCACCCGGGACAACTATAATTCACCCCTCCACTTT.

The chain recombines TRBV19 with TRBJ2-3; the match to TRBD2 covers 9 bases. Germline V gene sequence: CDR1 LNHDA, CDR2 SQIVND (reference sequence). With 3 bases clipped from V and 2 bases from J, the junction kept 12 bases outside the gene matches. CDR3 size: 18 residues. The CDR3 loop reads CASSITLAGKTPTDTQYF. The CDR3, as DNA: TGTGCCAGTAGTATTACCCTAGCGGGGAAAACCCCCACAGATACGCAGTATTTT.

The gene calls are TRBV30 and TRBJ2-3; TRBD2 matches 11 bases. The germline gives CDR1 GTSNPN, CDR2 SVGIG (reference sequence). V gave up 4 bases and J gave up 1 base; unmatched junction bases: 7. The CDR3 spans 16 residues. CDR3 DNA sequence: TGTGCCTGGAATAGCGGGGGGGCCGTGGGCACAGATACGCAGTATTTT. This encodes CAWNSGGAVGTDTQYF.

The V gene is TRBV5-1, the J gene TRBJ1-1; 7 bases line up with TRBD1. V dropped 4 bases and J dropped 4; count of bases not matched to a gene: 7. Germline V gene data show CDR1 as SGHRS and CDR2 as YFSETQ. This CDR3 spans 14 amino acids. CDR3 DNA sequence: TGCGCCAGCAGCGAAAAGACAGGGACCACTGAAGCTTTCTTT. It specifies CASSEKTGTTEAFF.

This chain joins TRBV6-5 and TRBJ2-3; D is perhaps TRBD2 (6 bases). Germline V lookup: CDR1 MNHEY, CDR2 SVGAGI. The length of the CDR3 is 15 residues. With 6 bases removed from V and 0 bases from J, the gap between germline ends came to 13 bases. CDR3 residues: CASSPGLRSTDTQYF. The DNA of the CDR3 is TGTGCCAGCAGCCCGGGACTCCGAAGCACAGATACGCAGTATTTT.

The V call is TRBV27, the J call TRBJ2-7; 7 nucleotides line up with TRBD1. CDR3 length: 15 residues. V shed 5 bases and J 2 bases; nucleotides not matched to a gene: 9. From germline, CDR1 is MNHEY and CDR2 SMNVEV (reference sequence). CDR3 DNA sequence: TGTGCCAGCAGTCCCCGGACAGGCACCACCTACGAGCAGTACTTC. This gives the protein CASSPRTGTTYEQYF.

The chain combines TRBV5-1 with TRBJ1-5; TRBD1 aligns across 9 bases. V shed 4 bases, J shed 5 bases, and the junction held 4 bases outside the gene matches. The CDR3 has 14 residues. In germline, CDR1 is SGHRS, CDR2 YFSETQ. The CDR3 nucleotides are TGCGCCAGCAGCCCGACAGGGGGAGATCAGCCCCAGCATTTT. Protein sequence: CASSPTGGDQPQHF.

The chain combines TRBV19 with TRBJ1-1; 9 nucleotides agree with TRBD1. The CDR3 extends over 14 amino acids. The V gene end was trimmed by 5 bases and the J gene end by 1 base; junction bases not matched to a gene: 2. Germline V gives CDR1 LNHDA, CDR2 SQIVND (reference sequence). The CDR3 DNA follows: TGTGCCAGTAGTTGGGACAGGGCGAACACTGAAGCTTTCTTT. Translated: CASSWDRANTEAFF. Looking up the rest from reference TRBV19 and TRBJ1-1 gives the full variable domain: DGGITQSPKYLFRKEGQNVTLSCEQNLNHDAMYWYRQDPGQGLRLIYYSQIVNDFQKGDIAEGYSVSREKKESFPLTVTSAQKNPTAFYLCASSWDRANTEAFFGQGTRLTVV.

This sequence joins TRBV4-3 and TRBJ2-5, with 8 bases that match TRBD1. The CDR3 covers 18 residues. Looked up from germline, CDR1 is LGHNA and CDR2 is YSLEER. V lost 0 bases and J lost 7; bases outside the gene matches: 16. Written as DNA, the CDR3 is TGCGCCAGCAGCCAAGAAATTCCAGGGGGCGCGGGGTTAGGGACCCAGTACTTC. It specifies CASSQEIPGGAGLGTQYF.

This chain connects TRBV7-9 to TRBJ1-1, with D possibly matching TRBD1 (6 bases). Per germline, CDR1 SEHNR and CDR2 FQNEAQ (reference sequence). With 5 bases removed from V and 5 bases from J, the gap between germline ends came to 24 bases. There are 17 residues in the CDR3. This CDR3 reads CASSRPSSHRVRTEAFF. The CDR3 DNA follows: TGTGCCAGCAGCCGACCCTCAAGCCACAGGGTGCGGACTGAAGCTTTCTTT.

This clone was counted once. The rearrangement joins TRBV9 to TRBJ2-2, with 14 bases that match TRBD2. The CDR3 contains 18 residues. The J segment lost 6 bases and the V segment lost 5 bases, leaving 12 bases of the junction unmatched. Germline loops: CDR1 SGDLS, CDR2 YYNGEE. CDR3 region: CASSRLAGGHEGPGELFF. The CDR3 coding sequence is TGTGCCAGCAGTCGACTAGCGGGAGGGCATGAGGGTCCCGGGGAGCTGTTTTTT.

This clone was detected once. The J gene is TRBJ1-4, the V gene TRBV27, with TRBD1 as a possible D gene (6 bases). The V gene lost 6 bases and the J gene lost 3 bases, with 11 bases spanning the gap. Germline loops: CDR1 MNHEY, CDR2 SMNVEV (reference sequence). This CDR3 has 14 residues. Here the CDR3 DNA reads TGTGCCAGCAGCAACGAGGGGGCTAATGAAAAACTGTTTTTT. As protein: CASSNEGANEKLFF.

CDR3: CASRGHPTSGNTIYF. In DNA, the CDR3 is TGTGCCAGCAGGGGGCACCCGACCTCTGGAAACACCATATATTTT. The J gene is TRBJ1-3, the V gene TRBV6-5, with a tentative D call TRBD1 (5 bases). V gave up 6 bases and J gave up 0 bases, with 12 bases separating them. The CDR3 extends over 15 amino acids. The germline CDR1 and CDR2 sequences are MNHEY and SVGAGI.

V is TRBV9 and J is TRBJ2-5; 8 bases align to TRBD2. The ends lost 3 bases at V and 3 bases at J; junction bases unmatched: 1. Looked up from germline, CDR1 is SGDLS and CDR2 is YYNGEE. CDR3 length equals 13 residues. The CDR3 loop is CASSAGGEETQYF. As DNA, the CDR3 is TGTGCCAGCAGCGCCGGGGGGGAAGAGACCCAGTACTTC. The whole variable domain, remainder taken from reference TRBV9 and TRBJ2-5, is DSGVTQTPKHLITATGQRVTLRCSPRSGDLSVYWYQQSLDQGLQFLIQYYNGEERAKGNILERFSAQQFPDLHSELNLSSLELGDSALYFCASSAGGEETQYFGPGTRLLVL.

The CDR3 coding sequence is TGCGCCAGCAGCTTGACGGCGGGAGCGAACACCGGGGAGCTGTTTTTT. Its translation is CASSLTAGANTGELFF. The V call is TRBV5-1, the J call TRBJ2-2, with 7 bases aligning to TRBD2. V lost 1 base, J lost 0 bases, and 3 bases stayed unmatched. Germline loops: CDR1 SGHRS, CDR2 YFSETQ. The CDR3 sequence is 16 residues long.

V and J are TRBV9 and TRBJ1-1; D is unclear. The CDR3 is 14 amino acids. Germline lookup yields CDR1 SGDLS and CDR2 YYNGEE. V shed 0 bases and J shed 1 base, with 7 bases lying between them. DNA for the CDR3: TGTGCCAGCAGCGTAGTGGGCCAGAACACTGAAGCTTTCTTT. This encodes CASSVVGQNTEAFF.